This is a list of T cell receptor beta chains from one sample in a study of graft-versus-host responses after intestinal transplantation. Profiled with immunoSEQ multiplex PCR; TCRdb holds only in-frame clones, not every one. The repertoire has under 100,000 clones, less than 95% of them found once; the top ten carry 0.15% to 0.2%. These receptors' targets are unknown. The sequencing here drew on unstimulated CD4+ T cells sorted from spleen or lymph node cells, taken before transplant. All receptors derive from a human donor who was the organ donor for an intestinal transplant. Both conserved end residues are trimmed from each CDR3.

j_call: TRBJ2-1
v_call: TRBV6-6
cdr3_aa: ASYSSRTSNEQF

j_call: TRBJ1-6
v_call: TRBV7-9
cdr3_aa: ASSRSTDRGLNRSPLH

j_call: TRBJ1-1
v_call: TRBV4-1
cdr3_aa: ASSQVLQVNTEAF

j_call: TRBJ1-3
v_call: TRBV18
cdr3_aa: ASSPSGVSGNTIY

j_call: TRBJ1-4
v_call: TRBV19
cdr3_aa: ASSRQGDTNEKLF

j_call: TRBJ1-2
v_call: TRBV9
cdr3_aa: ASSPVGGYDYT

j_call: TRBJ2-2
v_call: TRBV5-6
cdr3_aa: ASSWMTGGTGELF

j_call: TRBJ2-1
v_call: TRBV29-1
cdr3_aa: SVEWGSYNEQF

j_call: TRBJ2-7
v_call: TRBV5-5
cdr3_aa: ASSLGGGAAEQY

j_call: TRBJ1-3
v_call: TRBV2
cdr3_aa: ARKEASGNTIY

j_call: TRBJ1-2
v_call: TRBV5-1
cdr3_aa: ASSLDSTDYGYT

j_call: TRBJ1-1
v_call: TRBV12-5
cdr3_aa: ATSNGANTEAF

j_call: TRBJ2-1
v_call: TRBV6-6
cdr3_aa: ASGGAGRNEQF

j_call: TRBJ2-1
v_call: TRBV10-2
cdr3_aa: ASRSGTGGNEQF

j_call: TRBJ2-1
v_call: TRBV7-8
cdr3_aa: ASSLRGGVFPEQF

j_call: TRBJ1-2
v_call: TRBV5-4
cdr3_aa: ASRAGQGILYGYT

j_call: TRBJ2-5
v_call: TRBV7-6
cdr3_aa: ASSLMWGRETQY

j_call: TRBJ1-2
v_call: TRBV9
cdr3_aa: ASSGTGQGYGYT

j_call: TRBJ2-3
v_call: TRBV29-1
cdr3_aa: SVPGAGGPVLADTQY

j_call: TRBJ1-1
v_call: TRBV6-5
cdr3_aa: ASSYRTGSHTEAF

j_call: TRBJ2-5
v_call: TRBV28
cdr3_aa: ASSLVGDSQETQY

j_call: TRBJ1-2
v_call: TRBV5-1
cdr3_aa: ASSPGEGGANYGYT

j_call: TRBJ1-5
v_call: TRBV15
cdr3_aa: ATRGTGGKSNQPQH

j_call: TRBJ1-1
v_call: TRBV5-1
cdr3_aa: ASSLDRTGVNTEAF

j_call: TRBJ2-7
v_call: TRBV18
cdr3_aa: ASSPSTDNEQY

j_call: TRBJ2-1
v_call: TRBV20-1
cdr3_aa: SAYYNEQF

j_call: TRBJ2-3
v_call: TRBV10-3
cdr3_aa: AISETGSTDTQY

j_call: TRBJ1-2
v_call: TRBV7-9
cdr3_aa: ASSPFGTAYGYT

j_call: TRBJ2-7
v_call: TRBV7-8
cdr3_aa: ASSLETPGGGYEQY

j_call: TRBJ2-7
v_call: TRBV7-3
cdr3_aa: ASRGQGDYEQY

j_call: TRBJ2-3
v_call: TRBV29-1
cdr3_aa: SVHPRDRGTDTQY

j_call: TRBJ1-2
v_call: TRBV6-1
cdr3_aa: ASSEGAWDGRTYGYT

j_call: TRBJ2-5
v_call: TRBV7-6
cdr3_aa: ASSLAPTDQETQY

j_call: TRBJ1-3
v_call: TRBV15
cdr3_aa: ATSSKQGANTIY

j_call: TRBJ1-3
v_call: TRBV14
cdr3_aa: ASSLSGNTIY

j_call: TRBJ1-2
v_call: TRBV5-5
cdr3_aa: ASSSSDRGGYGYT

j_call: TRBJ1-2
v_call: TRBV6-1
cdr3_aa: ASSVPAVYGYT

j_call: TRBJ1-3
v_call: TRBV11-2
cdr3_aa: ASSLSWGRGNTIY

j_call: TRBJ2-5
v_call: TRBV7-7
cdr3_aa: ASSLAFVRGLQETQY

j_call: TRBJ1-5
v_call: TRBV15
cdr3_aa: ATSRDRGRNQPQH